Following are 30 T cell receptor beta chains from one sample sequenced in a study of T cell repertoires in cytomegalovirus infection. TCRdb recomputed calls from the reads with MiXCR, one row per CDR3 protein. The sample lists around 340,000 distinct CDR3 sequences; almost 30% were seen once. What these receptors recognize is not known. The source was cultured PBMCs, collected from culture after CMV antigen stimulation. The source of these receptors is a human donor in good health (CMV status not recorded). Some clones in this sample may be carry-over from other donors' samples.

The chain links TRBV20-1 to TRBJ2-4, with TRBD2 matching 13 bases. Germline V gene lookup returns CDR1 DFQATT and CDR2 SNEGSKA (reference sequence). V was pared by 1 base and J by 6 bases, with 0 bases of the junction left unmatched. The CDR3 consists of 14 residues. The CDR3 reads CSARGTSGRNIQYF. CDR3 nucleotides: TGCAGTGCTAGAGGGACTAGCGGGAGAAACATTCAGTACTTC.

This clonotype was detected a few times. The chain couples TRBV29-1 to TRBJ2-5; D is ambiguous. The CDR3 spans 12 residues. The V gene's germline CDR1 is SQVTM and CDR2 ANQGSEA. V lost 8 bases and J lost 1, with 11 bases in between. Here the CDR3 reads CSFLDIQETQYF. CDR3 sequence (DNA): TGCAGCTTTCTCGACATCCAAGAGACCCAGTACTTC.

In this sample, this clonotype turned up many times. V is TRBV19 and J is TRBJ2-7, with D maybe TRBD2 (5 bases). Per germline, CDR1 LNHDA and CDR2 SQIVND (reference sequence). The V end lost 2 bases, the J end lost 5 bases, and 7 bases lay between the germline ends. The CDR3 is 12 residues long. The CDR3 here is CASSIFGDEQYF. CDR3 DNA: TGTGCCAGTAGTATATTCGGGGACGAGCAGTACTTC.

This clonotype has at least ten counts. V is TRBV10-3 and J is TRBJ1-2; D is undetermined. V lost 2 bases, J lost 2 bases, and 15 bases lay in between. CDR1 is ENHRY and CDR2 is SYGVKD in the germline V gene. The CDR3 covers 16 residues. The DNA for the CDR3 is TGTGCCATCAGTGAGGAGGTTATGGCGGAAAACTATGGCTACACCTTC. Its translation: CAISEEVMAENYGYTF.

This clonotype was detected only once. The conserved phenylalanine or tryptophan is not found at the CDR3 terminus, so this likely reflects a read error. The DNA of the CDR3 is TGTGCCGGCGGCTACGGGGGGGCCAACAATGAGCAGTTCTGC. Residues: CAGGYGGANNEQFC. V and J are TRBV5-4 and TRBJ2-1; TRBD2 matches at 8 bases. Germline V lookup: CDR1 SGHNT, CDR2 YYREEE (reference sequence). This CDR3 is built from 14 residues. V was pared by 10 bases and J by 5 bases, with 11 bases of the junction left unmatched.

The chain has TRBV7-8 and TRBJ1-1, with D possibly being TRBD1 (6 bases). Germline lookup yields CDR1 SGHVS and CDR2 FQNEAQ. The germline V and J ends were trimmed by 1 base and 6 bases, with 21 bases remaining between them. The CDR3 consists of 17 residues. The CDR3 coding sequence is TGTGCCAGCAGCTTAGACAGGGTGAAGGCACTTCGGGCTGAAGCTTTCTTT. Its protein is CASSLDRVKALRAEAFF.

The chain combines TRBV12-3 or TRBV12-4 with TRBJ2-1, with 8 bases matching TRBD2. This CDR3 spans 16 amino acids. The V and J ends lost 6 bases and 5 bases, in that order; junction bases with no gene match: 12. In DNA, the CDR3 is TGTGCCAGCAGCCAACTAGCGGAGGGGCGGAACAATGAGCAGTTCTTC. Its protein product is CASSQLAEGRNNEQFF.

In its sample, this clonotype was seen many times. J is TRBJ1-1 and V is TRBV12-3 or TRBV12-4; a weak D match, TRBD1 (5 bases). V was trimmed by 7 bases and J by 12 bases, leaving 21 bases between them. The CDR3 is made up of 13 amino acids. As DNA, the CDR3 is TGTGCCAGCAAAAACCGGGACCTAGCCCAGTCTTTCTTT. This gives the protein CASKNRDLAQSFF.

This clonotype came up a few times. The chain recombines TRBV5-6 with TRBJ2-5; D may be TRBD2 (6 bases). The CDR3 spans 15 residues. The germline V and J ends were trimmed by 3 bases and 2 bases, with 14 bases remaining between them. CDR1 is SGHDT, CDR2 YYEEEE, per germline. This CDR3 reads CASSSRGRPQETQYF. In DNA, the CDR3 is TGTGCCAGCAGCTCCCGGGGGAGGCCGCAAGAGACCCAGTACTTC.

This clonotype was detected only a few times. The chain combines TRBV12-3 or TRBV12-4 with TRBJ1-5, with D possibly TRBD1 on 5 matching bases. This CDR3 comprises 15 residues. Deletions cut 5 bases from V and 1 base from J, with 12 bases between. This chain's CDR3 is CASSPNRQSNQPQHF. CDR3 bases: TGTGCCAGCAGTCCGAACAGGCAGAGCAATCAGCCCCAGCATTTT.

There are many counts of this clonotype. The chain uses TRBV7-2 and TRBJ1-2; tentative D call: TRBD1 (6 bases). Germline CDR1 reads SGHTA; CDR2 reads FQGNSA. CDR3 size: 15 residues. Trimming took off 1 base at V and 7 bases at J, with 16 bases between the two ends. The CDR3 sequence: CASSLDRDTFLGYTF. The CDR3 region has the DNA TGTGCCAGCAGCTTAGACCGGGACACCTTTCTTGGCTACACCTTC.

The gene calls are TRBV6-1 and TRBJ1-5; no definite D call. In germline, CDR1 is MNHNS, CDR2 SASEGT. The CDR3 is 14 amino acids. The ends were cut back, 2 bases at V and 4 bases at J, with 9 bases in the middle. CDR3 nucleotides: TGTGCCAGCAGTGAATCGGTCCTAAATCAGCCCCAGCATTTT. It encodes CASSESVLNQPQHF.

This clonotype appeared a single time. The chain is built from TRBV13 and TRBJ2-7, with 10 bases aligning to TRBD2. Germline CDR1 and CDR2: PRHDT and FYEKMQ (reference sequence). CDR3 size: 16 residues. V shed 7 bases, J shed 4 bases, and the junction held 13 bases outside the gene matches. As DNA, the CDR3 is TGTGCCAGCAATTCTGCCCTAGCGGGAGAAGGTTACGAGCAGTACTTC. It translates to CASNSALAGEGYEQYF.

This CDR3 reads CASSLNPWNSPLHF. CDR3 coding DNA: TGTGCCAGCAGCTTAAATCCGTGGAATTCACCCCTCCACTTT. The chain couples TRBV11-2 to TRBJ1-6, with unresolved D. Germline loops: CDR1 SGHAT, CDR2 FQNNGV. V was pared by 2 bases and J by 7 bases, with 9 bases between. This CDR3 has 14 residues.

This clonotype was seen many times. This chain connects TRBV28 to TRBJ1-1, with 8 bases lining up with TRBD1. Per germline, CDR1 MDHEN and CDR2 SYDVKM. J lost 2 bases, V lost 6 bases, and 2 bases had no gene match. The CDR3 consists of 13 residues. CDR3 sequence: CASRGQGNTEAFF. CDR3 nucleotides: TGTGCCAGCAGAGGACAGGGTAACACTGAAGCTTTCTTT.

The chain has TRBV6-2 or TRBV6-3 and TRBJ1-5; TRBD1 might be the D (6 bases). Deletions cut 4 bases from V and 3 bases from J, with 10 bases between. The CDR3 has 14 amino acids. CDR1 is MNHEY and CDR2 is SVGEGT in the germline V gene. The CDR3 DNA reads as TGTGCCAGCAGTTCACAGGGTTTCAATCAGCCCCAGCATTTT. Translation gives CASSSQGFNQPQHF.

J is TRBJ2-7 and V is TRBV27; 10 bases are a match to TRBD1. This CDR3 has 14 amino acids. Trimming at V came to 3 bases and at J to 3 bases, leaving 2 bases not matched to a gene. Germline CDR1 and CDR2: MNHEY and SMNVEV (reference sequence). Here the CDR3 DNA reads TGTGCCAGCAGTTTGGGGACAGGGGTCTACGAGCAGTACTTC. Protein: CASSLGTGVYEQYF.

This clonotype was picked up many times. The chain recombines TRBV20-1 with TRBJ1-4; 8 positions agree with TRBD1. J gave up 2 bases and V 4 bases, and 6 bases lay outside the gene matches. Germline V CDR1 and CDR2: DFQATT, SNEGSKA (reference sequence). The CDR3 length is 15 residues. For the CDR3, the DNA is TGCAGTGCTATCGGAGGACAGGGCACTAATGAAAAACTGTTTTTT. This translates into CSAIGGQGTNEKLFF.

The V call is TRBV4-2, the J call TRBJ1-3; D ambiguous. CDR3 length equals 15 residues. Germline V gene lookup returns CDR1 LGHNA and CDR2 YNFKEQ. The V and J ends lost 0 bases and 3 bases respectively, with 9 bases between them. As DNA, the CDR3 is TGTGCCAGCAGCCAAGAGATGGTCGATGGAAACACCATATATTTT. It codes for CASSQEMVDGNTIYF.

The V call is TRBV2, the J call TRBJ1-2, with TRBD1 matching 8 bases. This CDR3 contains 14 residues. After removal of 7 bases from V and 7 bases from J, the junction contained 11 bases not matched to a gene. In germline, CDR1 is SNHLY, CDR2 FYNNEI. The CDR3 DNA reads TGTGCCAGCAAACCATCGCAGGGGGCATTTGGCTACACCTTC. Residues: CASKPSQGAFGYTF.

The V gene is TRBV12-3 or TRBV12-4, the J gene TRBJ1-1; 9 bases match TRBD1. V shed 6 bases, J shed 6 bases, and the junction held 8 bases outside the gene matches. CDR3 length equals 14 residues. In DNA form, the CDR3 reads TGTGCCAGCAGCCGAACAGGGGGCGCGGCTGAAGCTTTCTTT. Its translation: CASSRTGGAAEAFF.

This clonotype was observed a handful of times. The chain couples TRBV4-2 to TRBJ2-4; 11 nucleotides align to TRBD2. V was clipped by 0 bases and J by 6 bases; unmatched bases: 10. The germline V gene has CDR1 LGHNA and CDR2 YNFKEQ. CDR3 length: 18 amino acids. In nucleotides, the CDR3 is TGTGCCAGCAGCCAAGATGGTCTAGCGGGGGGAGAAGGAAACATTCAGTACTTC. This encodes CASSQDGLAGGEGNIQYF.

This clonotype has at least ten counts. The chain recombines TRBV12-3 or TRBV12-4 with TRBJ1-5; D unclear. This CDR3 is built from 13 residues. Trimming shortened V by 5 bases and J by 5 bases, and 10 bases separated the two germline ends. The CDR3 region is CASSTDLYQPQHF. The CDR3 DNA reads TGTGCCAGCAGTACGGACCTTTATCAGCCCCAGCATTTT.

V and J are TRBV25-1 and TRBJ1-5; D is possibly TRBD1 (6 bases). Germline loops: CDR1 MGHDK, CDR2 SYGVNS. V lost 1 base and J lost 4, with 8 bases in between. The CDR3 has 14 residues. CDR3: CASSELGQNQPQHF. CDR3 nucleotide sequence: TGTGCCAGCAGTGAATTAGGACAGAATCAGCCCCAGCATTTT.

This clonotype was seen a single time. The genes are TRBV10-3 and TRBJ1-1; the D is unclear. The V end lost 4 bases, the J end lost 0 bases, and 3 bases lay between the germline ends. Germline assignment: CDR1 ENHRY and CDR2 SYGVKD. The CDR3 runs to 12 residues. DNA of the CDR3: TGTGCCATCAGTGTATTGAACACTGAAGCTTTCTTT. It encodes CAISVLNTEAFF.

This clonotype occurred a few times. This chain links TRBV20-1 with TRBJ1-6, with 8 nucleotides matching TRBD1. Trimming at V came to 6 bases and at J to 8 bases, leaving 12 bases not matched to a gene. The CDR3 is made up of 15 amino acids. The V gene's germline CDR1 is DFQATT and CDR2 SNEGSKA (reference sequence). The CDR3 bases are TGCAGTGCCGCGCCCCGACAGGGGTTGGATTCACCCCTCCACTTT. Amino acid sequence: CSAAPRQGLDSPLHF.

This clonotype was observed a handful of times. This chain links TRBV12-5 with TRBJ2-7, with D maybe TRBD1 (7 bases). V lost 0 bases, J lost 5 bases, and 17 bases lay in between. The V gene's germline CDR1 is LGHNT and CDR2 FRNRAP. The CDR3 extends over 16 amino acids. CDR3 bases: TGTGCTAGTGGTTTGGTACTCTTCGGAGGGGGCGACGAGCAGTACTTC. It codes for CASGLVLFGGGDEQYF.

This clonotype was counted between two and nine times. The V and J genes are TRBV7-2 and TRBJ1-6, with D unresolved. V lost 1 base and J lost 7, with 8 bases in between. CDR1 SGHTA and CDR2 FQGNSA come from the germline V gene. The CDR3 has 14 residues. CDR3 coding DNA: TGTGCCAGCAGCTTAGAGGTGGCCAATTCACCCCTCCACTTT. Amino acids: CASSLEVANSPLHF.

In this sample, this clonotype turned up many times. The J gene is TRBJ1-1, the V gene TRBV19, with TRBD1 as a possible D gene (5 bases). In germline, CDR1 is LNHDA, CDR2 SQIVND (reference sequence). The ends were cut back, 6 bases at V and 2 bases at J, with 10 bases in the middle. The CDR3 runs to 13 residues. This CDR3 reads CASSYQGNTEAFF. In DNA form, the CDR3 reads TGTGCCAGTAGCTACCAGGGAAACACTGAAGCTTTCTTT. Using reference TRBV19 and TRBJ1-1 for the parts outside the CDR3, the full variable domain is DGGITQSPKYLFRKEGQNVTLSCEQNLNHDAMYWYRQDPGQGLRLIYYSQIVNDFQKGDIAEGYSVSREKKESFPLTVTSAQKNPTAFYLCASSYQGNTEAFFGQGTRLTVV.

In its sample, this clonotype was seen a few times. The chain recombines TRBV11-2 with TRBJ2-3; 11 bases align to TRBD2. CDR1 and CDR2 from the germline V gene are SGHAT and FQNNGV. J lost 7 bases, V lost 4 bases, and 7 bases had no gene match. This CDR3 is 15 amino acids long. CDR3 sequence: CASSSLAGGPHTQYF. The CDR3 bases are TGTGCCAGCAGCTCCTTAGCGGGGGGGCCACATACGCAGTATTTT.